This T cell receptor beta chain was retrieved from a study of neurological immune-mediated disorders. One entry per CDR3 protein, called by TCRdb with MiXCR from the 5' RACE reads. Of approximately 82,000 distinct CDR3 sequences listed, 2.5% to 3% are singletons. This clonotype has ten or more counts. Its antigen is currently unknown. Germline V gene data show CDR1 as DFQATT and CDR2 as SNEGSKA (reference sequence). Trimming took 3 bases from V and 12 from J; bases not matched to a gene: 7. The CDR3 totals 12 residues. Study-wide points: The absence of any CDR3 amino acid sequence shared by expanded clones across subjects suggests that repertoires were private in all groups. The repertoires of 18 of 34 multiple sclerosis patients were placed by phylogenetic grouping in a single related-CDR3 cluster, which may be a signature.

The TCR sequence derives from a woman aged 25 to 45 with multiple sclerosis. V and J are TRBV20-1 and TRBJ2-1; TRBD2 agrees at 8 bases. Sequenced input: PBMCs. CDR3 bases: TGCAGTGCTAGCGGGAGGGCCCGGGGGCAGTTCTTC. Its translation: CSASGRARGQFF.